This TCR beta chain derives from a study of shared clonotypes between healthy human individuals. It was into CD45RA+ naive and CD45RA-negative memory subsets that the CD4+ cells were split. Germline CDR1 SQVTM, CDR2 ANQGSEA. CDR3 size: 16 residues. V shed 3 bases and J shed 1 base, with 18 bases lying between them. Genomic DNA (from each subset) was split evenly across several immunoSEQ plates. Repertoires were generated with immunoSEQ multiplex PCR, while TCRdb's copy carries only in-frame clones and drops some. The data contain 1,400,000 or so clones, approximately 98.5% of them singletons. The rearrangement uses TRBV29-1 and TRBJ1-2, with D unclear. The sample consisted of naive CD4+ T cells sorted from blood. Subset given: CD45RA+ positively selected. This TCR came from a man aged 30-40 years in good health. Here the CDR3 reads CSVDTSTFQDNYGYTF. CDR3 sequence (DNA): TGCAGCGTTGATACATCAACCTTCCAGGATAACTATGGCTACACCTTC.